The 32 T cell receptor beta chains below were found in one sample sequenced in a study of cytomegalovirus exposure and HLA in healthy donors. PCR used 60 Vbeta primers and 13 Jbeta primers. The repertoire was sequenced with immunoSEQ multiplex PCR; TCRdb's copy has only in-frame clones and lacks some. The sample carries under 150,000 clones, around four fifths recorded once. Sequencing was carried out using PBMCs. All receptors derive from a male donor in good health and CMV-seropositive.

This clone was observed a single time. The genes are TRBV25-1 and TRBJ1-1; a weak D match, TRBD1 (5 bases). Looked up from germline, CDR1 is MGHDK and CDR2 is SYGVNS. The CDR3 covers 13 residues. V was cut by 7 bases and J by 4 bases, with 13 bases left in between. The CDR3, as DNA: TGTGCCAGCAAATCAGGGTCTGGCACTGAAGCTTTCTTT. This encodes CASKSGSGTEAFF.

The J gene is TRBJ2-2, the V gene TRBV11-2, with D possibly TRBD2 on 6 matching bases. Germline-derived CDR1 and CDR2 are SGHAT and FQNNGV. The V end was cut by 1 base, the J end by 6 bases, with 18 bases between. The CDR3 contains 17 residues. CDR3 nucleotides: TGTGCCAGCAGCTTAGGAGGGGCTAGGAGGGTAGCCGGGGAGCTGTTTTTT. As protein: CASSLGGARRVAGELFF.

The chain uses TRBV14 and TRBJ2-1; 8 nucleotides agree with TRBD2. Trimming removed 4 bases from V and 8 bases from J; junction bases left unmatched: 4. This CDR3 comprises 13 residues. CDR1 and CDR2 from the germline V gene are SGHDN and FVKESK. CDR3 amino acids: CASSPRGGHEQFF. The CDR3 region has the DNA TGTGCCAGCAGCCCCCGGGGGGGACATGAGCAGTTCTTC.

This chain joins TRBV25-1 and TRBJ1-2, with D maybe TRBD1 (5 bases). Trimming shortened V by 1 base and J by 0 bases, and 15 bases separated the two germline ends. Per the germline V gene, CDR1 is MGHDK and CDR2 is SYGVNS. The CDR3 sequence is 17 residues long. The CDR3 loop is CASSEFVGRGANYGYTF. CDR3 DNA: TGTGCCAGCAGTGAATTCGTGGGGCGGGGGGCTAACTATGGCTACACCTTC.

There are a few counts of this clone. The chain combines TRBV28 with TRBJ1-1; 9 nucleotides match TRBD1. Germline loops: CDR1 MDHEN, CDR2 SYDVKM. The CDR3 is made up of 18 amino acids. V lost 5 bases to trimming and J lost 4 bases; unmatched junction nucleotides: 17. Here the CDR3 DNA reads TGTGCCAGCAGTGTACAGGGGGCACACGGTCTATCCGGCACTGAAGCTTTCTTT. Translating it yields CASSVQGAHGLSGTEAFF.

This clone was counted a few times. This chain uses TRBV9 with TRBJ2-1; TRBD2 matches at 9 bases. The CDR3 has 16 amino acids. The V gene end was trimmed by 2 bases and the J gene end by 10 bases; junction bases not matched to a gene: 13. Germline-derived CDR1 and CDR2 are SGDLS and YYNGEE. The CDR3 loop is CASSVFAGGPVEEQFF. The CDR3 DNA reads TGTGCCAGCAGCGTTTTCGCGGGAGGGCCAGTTGAAGAGCAGTTCTTC.

The genes are TRBV21-1 and TRBJ1-5; the DNA was not used to check the table's D call, TRBD1. TRBV21-1 is tagged as a pseudogene. The CDR3 contains 15 residues. CDR3 in DNA: TGTGCCAGCAGCAATCTGCACACCAACAATCAGCCCCAGCATTTT. Encoded protein: CASSNLHTNNQPQHF.

The rearrangement links TRBV2 to TRBJ2-3; 7 nucleotides line up with TRBD2. In germline, CDR1 is SNHLY, CDR2 FYNNEI. This CDR3 spans 15 amino acids. V gave up 4 bases and J gave up 3 bases; unmatched junction bases: 7. CDR3 in DNA: TGTGCCAGCAGTGTGCACGGGGGGATTACAGATACGCAGTATTTT. It encodes CASSVHGGITDTQYF.

The rearrangement joins TRBV27 to TRBJ2-7; 9 bases line up with TRBD2. CDR1 and CDR2 (germline): MNHEY, SMNVEV (reference sequence). The CDR3 totals 15 residues. J gave up 3 bases and V 5 bases, and 8 bases lay outside the gene matches. The CDR3 DNA is TGTGCCAGCAGTCTCTTGGGACTAGCAGGCTACGAGCAGTACTTC. As protein: CASSLLGLAGYEQYF.

In its sample, this clone was seen a few times. The chain joins TRBV4-1 to TRBJ2-6; possible D gene TRBD2, 6 bases. Looked up from germline, CDR1 is MGHRA and CDR2 is YSYEKL. V lost 0 bases to trimming and J lost 1 base, with 7 bases between them. This CDR3 comprises 16 residues. Here the CDR3 DNA reads TGCGCCAGCAGCCAAGAAGGAGGGTCTGGGGCCAACGTCCTGACTTTC. Translation: CASSQEGGSGANVLTF.

The rearrangement uses TRBV5-1 and TRBJ1-5; D possibly corresponds to TRBD1 (6 bases). Trimming stripped 5 bases from V and 1 base from J, with 13 bases between. CDR3 length: 15 amino acids. Germline lookup yields CDR1 SGHRS and CDR2 YFSETQ. The CDR3 protein is CASRDRFGSNQPQHF. CDR3 bases: TGCGCCAGCAGAGACAGGTTCGGCAGCAATCAGCCCCAGCATTTT.

V gene TRBV4-1 combines with J gene TRBJ2-5; 13 bases map to TRBD2. Gene TRBJ2-7 matches the end of the DNA better, so the J call may be wrong. Germline V gene data show CDR1 as MGHRA and CDR2 as YSYEKL. The CDR3 is 18 residues long. CDR3 sequence reads: CASSQMVLTSGGFYEQYF. CDR3 in DNA: TGCGCCAGCAGCCAAATGGTTTTGACTAGCGGGGGGTTCTACGAGCAGTACTTC.

V usage is TRBV28 and J usage is TRBJ2-7; 15 bases align to TRBD2. CDR1 and CDR2 (germline): MDHEN, SYDVKM. The junction had 1 base not matched to a gene; V was cut back by 3 bases and J by 4 bases. This CDR3 is 15 amino acids long. The CDR3: CASSFGLAGGYEQYF. The CDR3 coding sequence is TGTGCCAGCAGTTTCGGACTAGCGGGAGGGTACGAGCAGTACTTC.

The rearrangement links TRBV5-8 to TRBJ1-1, with D possibly TRBD1 on 6 matching bases. The V and J ends lost 3 bases and 5 bases respectively, with 17 bases between them. This CDR3 has 15 amino acids. Germline-derived CDR1 and CDR2 are SGHTS and YDEGEE. The CDR3 reads CASSSTVGARTEAFF. CDR3 DNA: TGTGCCAGCAGCTCCACCGTGGGGGCGCGGACTGAAGCTTTCTTT.

The chain combines TRBV11-3 with TRBJ2-7; TRBD1 agrees at 7 bases. Germline lookup yields CDR1 SGHNT and CDR2 YENEEA. CDR3 length equals 14 residues. Losses at the gene ends were 3 bases for V and 2 bases for J; bases not matched to a gene: 4. As DNA, the CDR3 is TGTGCCAGCAGCTTGGGGACAGCTGCCTACGAGCAGTACTTC. Translated: CASSLGTAAYEQYF.

This clone was seen only a few times. The chain uses TRBV27 and TRBJ1-6; no clear D gene. CDR1 is MNHEY, CDR2 SMNVEV, per germline (reference sequence). The V end was cut by 6 bases, the J end by 4 bases, with 10 bases between. The CDR3 length is 14 residues. The CDR3 coding sequence is TGTGCCAGCAGGACATCCTATTATAATTCACCCCTCCACTTT. Translation: CASRTSYYNSPLHF.

V and J are TRBV9 and TRBJ2-7; 10 nucleotides agree with TRBD1. Trimming at V came to 4 bases and at J to 6 bases, leaving 10 bases not matched to a gene. This CDR3 comprises 15 residues. CDR1 is SGDLS and CDR2 is YYNGEE in the germline V gene. The CDR3, as DNA: TGTGCCAGCAGCCCCCGCGACAGGGGGCGATTCGAGCAGTACTTC. This sequence encodes CASSPRDRGRFEQYF.

V is TRBV7-9 and J is TRBJ1-6; D gene uncertain. Germline lookup yields CDR1 SEHNR and CDR2 FQNEAQ (reference sequence). V was cut by 5 bases and J by 0 bases, with 11 bases left in between. The CDR3 consists of 16 residues. The CDR3 loop is CASSPHLSSYNSPLHF. The CDR3, as DNA: TGTGCCAGCAGCCCCCATCTCAGCTCCTATAATTCACCCCTCCACTTT.

V usage is TRBV28 and J usage is TRBJ2-3; perhaps TRBD1 as D (6 bases). Germline CDR1 and CDR2: MDHEN and SYDVKM. Trimming shortened V by 4 bases and J by 2 bases, and 13 bases separated the two germline ends. The CDR3 loop spans 15 amino acids. Written as DNA, the CDR3 is TGTGCCAGCAGTTGGGGGCGGGTTCTCACAGATACGCAGTATTTT. Its translation is CASSWGRVLTDTQYF.

This sequence joins TRBV6-5 and TRBJ2-2; D is perhaps TRBD2 (6 bases). The germline V and J ends were trimmed by 4 bases and 4 bases, with 16 bases remaining between them. Germline lookup yields CDR1 MNHEY and CDR2 SVGAGI. The CDR3 consists of 16 residues. CDR3 loop: CASSSDPGLRTGELFF. The CDR3 region has the DNA TGTGCCAGCAGTTCGGACCCGGGACTTCGCACCGGGGAGCTGTTTTTT.

V is TRBV19 and J is TRBJ2-5; D is possibly TRBD2 (6 bases). The CDR3 consists of 12 residues. Germline-derived CDR1 and CDR2 are LNHDA and SQIVND (reference sequence). V lost 7 bases and J lost 5, with 11 bases in between. The CDR3 is CASTGGAETQYF. The CDR3 coding sequence is TGTGCCAGTACCGGCGGGGCCGAGACCCAGTACTTC. Full variable domain (missing parts from reference TRBV19 and TRBJ2-5): DGGITQSPKYLFRKEGQNVTLSCEQNLNHDAMYWYRQDPGQGLRLIYYSQIVNDFQKGDIAEGYSVSREKKESFPLTVTSAQKNPTAFYLCASTGGAETQYFGPGTRLLVL.

This clone was detected once. The rearrangement links TRBV5-1 to TRBJ2-3, with 7 bases identical to TRBD2. Germline V gene lookup returns CDR1 SGHRS and CDR2 YFSETQ. V dropped 5 bases and J dropped 4; count of bases not matched to a gene: 4. The CDR3 runs to 13 residues. CDR3 DNA: TGCGCCAGCAGGGGGGGGACTCCAGATACGCAGTATTTT. This translates into CASRGGTPDTQYF.

This clone was counted a single time. This chain links TRBV5-4 with TRBJ2-3; a possible D gene is TRBD1 (5 bases). Germline CDR1 is SGHNT and CDR2 is YYREEE (reference sequence). CDR3 size: 15 residues. V lost 0 bases and J lost 0, with 8 bases in between. The CDR3 DNA sequence: TGTGCCAGCAGCTTGGCTCAGGGAAGCACAGATACGCAGTATTTT. This codes for CASSLAQGSTDTQYF.

The genes are TRBV7-3 and TRBJ2-3; TRBD2 might be the D (5 bases). Germline V gives CDR1 SGHTA, CDR2 FQGTGA. The CDR3 is 15 residues long. Deletions cut 2 bases from V and 0 bases from J, with 9 bases between. The CDR3 protein is CASSLRGRSTDTQYF. CDR3 nucleotides: TGTGCCAGCAGCTTACGAGGGAGAAGCACAGATACGCAGTATTTT.

The rearrangement uses TRBV5-6 and TRBJ2-3, with TRBD2 identical over 7 bases. The CDR3 sequence is 17 residues long. The germline V gene encodes CDR1 SGHDT and CDR2 YYEEEE. The V gene end was trimmed by 4 bases and the J gene end by 2 bases; junction bases not matched to a gene: 13. The CDR3 spells CASSAPPLARLTDTQYF. The CDR3 DNA is TGTGCCAGCAGCGCCCCACCACTAGCGCGCCTCACAGATACGCAGTATTTT.

The rearrangement joins TRBV27 to TRBJ1-3; weak D call: TRBD1 (6 bases). The germline V gene has CDR1 MNHEY and CDR2 SMNVEV (reference sequence). CDR3 length equals 18 residues. V was cut by 5 bases and J by 0 bases, with 20 bases left in between. The CDR3 region is CASSPLGHRVFSGNTIYF. CDR3 sequence (DNA): TGTGCCAGCAGTCCCCTGGGACACCGAGTTTTCTCTGGAAACACCATATATTTT.

This chain joins TRBV5-1 and TRBJ2-1; 8 bases fit TRBD2. The CDR3 has 16 residues. Germline V lookup: CDR1 SGHRS, CDR2 YFSETQ. Trimming took 2 bases from V and 5 from J; bases not matched to a gene: 9. The CDR3 here is CASSFSNGRANNEQFF. CDR3 bases: TGCGCCAGCAGCTTTTCTAACGGGAGGGCCAACAATGAGCAGTTCTTC.

The CDR3 nucleotides read TGCAGCGTCCGGTCCCTGGATGGCTACACCTTC. Its translation: CSVRSLDGYTF. The genes are TRBV29-1 and TRBJ1-2; no clear D gene. This CDR3 has 11 amino acids. Trimming removed 6 bases from V and 6 bases from J, with 11 bases in between. Germline V lookup: CDR1 SQVTM, CDR2 ANQGSEA.

The chain carries TRBV5-4 and TRBJ1-2, with 10 bases lining up with TRBD1. CDR1 SGHNT and CDR2 YYREEE come from the germline V gene (reference sequence). CDR3 length equals 15 residues. The ends lost 0 bases at V and 5 bases at J; junction bases unmatched: 4. The CDR3 bases are TGTGCCAGCAGCTTGGGGACAGGGGGTCTGTATGGCTACACCTTC. The encoded protein is CASSLGTGGLYGYTF.

This clone was found a few times. Mismatch with germline at one junction end may stem from a read error. The rearrangement links TRBV19 to TRBJ1-5; D is uncertain. This CDR3 has 12 residues. Germline CDR1 is LNHDA and CDR2 is SQIVND (reference sequence). The CDR3 spells CASSGLPQAQHF. The CDR3, as DNA: TGTGCCAGTAGTGGACTCCCTCAGGCCCAGCATTTT.

This clone was observed a few times. The chain joins TRBV6-5 to TRBJ1-4; weak D call: TRBD1 (6 bases). Between the trimmed V and J ends, which lost 11 bases and 3 bases, there was a span of 13 bases. CDR1 and CDR2 from the germline V gene are MNHEY and SVGAGI. This CDR3 region has 13 residues. CDR3 sequence: CAPRGTPNEKLFF. DNA of the CDR3: TGTGCCCCAAGGGGGACCCCTAATGAAAAACTGTTTTTT.

V usage is TRBV4-3 and J usage is TRBJ2-1, with D possibly being TRBD2 (5 bases). Trimming took 0 bases from V and 2 from J, leaving 5 bases between them. The CDR3 runs 14 residues. Germline V gene data show CDR1 as LGHNA and CDR2 as YSLEER. CDR3 sequence (DNA): TGCGCCAGCAGCCAAGACGGGGCCTACAATGAGCAGTTCTTC. Protein product: CASSQDGAYNEQFF.